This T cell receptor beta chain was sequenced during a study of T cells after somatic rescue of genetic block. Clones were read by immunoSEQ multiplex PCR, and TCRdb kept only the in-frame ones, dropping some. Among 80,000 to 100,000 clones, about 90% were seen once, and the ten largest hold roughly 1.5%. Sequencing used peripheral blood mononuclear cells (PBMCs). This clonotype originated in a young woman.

This CDR3 is CASGLKLDGADTQYF. The CDR3 coding sequence is TGTGCTAGTGGTTTGAAGCTAGATGGGGCAGATACGCAGTATTTT. The rearrangement joins TRBV12-5 to TRBJ2-3; D uncertain. The CDR3 is 15 residues long. Trimming stripped 2 bases from V and 4 bases from J, with 13 bases between. Per the germline V gene, CDR1 is LGHNT and CDR2 is FRNRAP.